This T cell receptor (beta chain) appears in the sequencing data of a study of radiation and T cells in renal cell carcinoma. Across the whole study: Nephrectomy followed 15 Gy stereotactic body radiation by 4 weeks.

Study-wide findings and caveats: Top tumor clonotypes rose in blood 2 weeks post-radiation, then contracted.

There are 13 residues in the CDR3. V shed 4 bases and J shed 2 bases, with 6 bases lying between them. Germline V gene lookup returns CDR1 MNHEY and CDR2 SMNVEV (reference sequence). Clones were sequenced by immunoSEQ multiplex PCR, and TCRdb holds only the in-frame ones, with some missing. The table shows about 95,000 clones, with approximately 86% occurring only once. Of note for this clone: Its antigen is as yet unknown.

The time point here: baseline pretreatment blood. Treatment indicated: 15 Gy SBRT to primary tumor, nephrectomy 4 weeks later. Serial blood draws occurred at baseline and 2 and 4 weeks post-SBRT. The TCR originated in a man aged 50 or older with renal cell carcinoma. The chain couples TRBV27 to TRBJ2-1; D is ambiguous. The sequences come from blood, collected from a patient whose treatment included radiotherapy and nephrectomy. The CDR3 loop reads CASSSGAYNEQFF. As DNA, the CDR3 is TGTGCCAGCAGTTCTGGGGCCTACAATGAGCAGTTCTTC.